This T cell receptor beta chain appears in the sequencing data of a study of blood T cell repertoires in COVID-19. For the study at large: Both acute and convalescent COVID-19 samples were obtained from the United States, Italy and Spain. T cells, B-cell-depleted T cells, or PBMCs provided the cDNA or gDNA that served as material.

This clone occurred a few times. Per the original methods: Reference gene primers were amplified, and this amplification served to estimate nucleated cell counts. The method was immunoSEQ multiplex PCR; TCRdb's version includes in-frame clones alone and lacks a portion of them. The DNA gave D and trimming, while V, J and clone size come from that table. In the table there are 200,000 to 250,000 clones, around 80% of which are singletons. The CDR3 totals 15 residues. In germline, CDR1 is MNHEY, CDR2 SMNVEV (reference sequence). Deletions cut 6 bases from V and 2 bases from J, with 13 bases between. The sample consisted of peripheral blood. The J gene is TRBJ2-2, the V gene TRBV27, with D tentatively TRBD1 (5 bases). The TCR comes from a man between 25 and 39 years old with active or convalescent COVID-19. Here the CDR3 DNA reads TGTGCCAGCAGCCTGGGGCAGGGAAACACCGGGGAGCTGTTTTTT. Protein: CASSLGQGNTGELFF.